Listed below are T cell receptor beta chains from one sample, sequenced in a study of glioma-infiltrating T cells. Via MiXCR, TCRdb re-called the multiplex PCR reads, giving one row per CDR3 protein. The data show 300,000 to 400,000 distinct CDR3 sequences, about 40% seen once. The sequencing sample was made of glioma tissue, nonneoplastic brain tissue, or PBMCs (not recorded which). Receptors were obtained from a human donor with low-grade glioma or glioblastoma, undergoing nonglioma brain surgery, or in good health (not recorded which). The conserved cysteine and the conserved F or W are not part of the CDR3 here. Each record gives: CDR3 protein, V gene, J gene.

CDR3 protein: ASSFRGGSGRRNEQF
V gene: TRBV6-9
J gene: TRBJ2-1

CDR3 protein: ASSFFPLQKDGYT
V gene: TRBV12-3/TRBV12-4
J gene: TRBJ1-2

CDR3 protein: ASGEGPGSYEQY
V gene: TRBV6-1
J gene: TRBJ2-7

CDR3 protein: AISESAGSNTEAF
V gene: TRBV10-3
J gene: TRBJ1-1

CDR3 protein: SAREANTGELF
V gene: TRBV20-1
J gene: TRBJ2-2

CDR3 protein: ASGQGGYGYT
V gene: TRBV19
J gene: TRBJ1-2

CDR3 protein: ASSSPSGQPTDTQY
V gene: TRBV12-3/TRBV12-4
J gene: TRBJ2-3

CDR3 protein: ASSPIGQSNPPLH
V gene: TRBV4-1
J gene: TRBJ1-6

CDR3 protein: ASSPREMPYEQY
V gene: TRBV18
J gene: TRBJ2-7

CDR3 protein: ASSSIGEQY
V gene: TRBV28
J gene: TRBJ2-7

CDR3 protein: SARDARTSTDTQY
V gene: TRBV20-1
J gene: TRBJ2-3

CDR3 protein: ASSLVPASYEQY
V gene: TRBV5-1
J gene: TRBJ2-7

CDR3 protein: ASSQEDRLMGQY
V gene: TRBV4-1
J gene: TRBJ2-7

CDR3 protein: SALLSTDTQY
V gene: TRBV20-1
J gene: TRBJ2-3